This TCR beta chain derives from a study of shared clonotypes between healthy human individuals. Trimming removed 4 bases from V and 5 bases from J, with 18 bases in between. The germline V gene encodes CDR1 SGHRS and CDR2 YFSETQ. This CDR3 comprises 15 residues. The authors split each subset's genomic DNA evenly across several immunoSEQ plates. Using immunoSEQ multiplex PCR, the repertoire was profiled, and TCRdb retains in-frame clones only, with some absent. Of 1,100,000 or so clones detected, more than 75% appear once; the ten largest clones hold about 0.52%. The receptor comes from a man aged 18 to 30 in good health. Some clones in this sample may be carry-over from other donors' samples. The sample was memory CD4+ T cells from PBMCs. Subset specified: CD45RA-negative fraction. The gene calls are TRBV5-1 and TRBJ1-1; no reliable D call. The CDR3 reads CASSPSGIGGTEAFF. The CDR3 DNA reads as TGCGCCAGCAGCCCCAGTGGAATCGGAGGGACTGAAGCTTTCTTT.